This TCR beta chain was recorded in a study of technical replicates of blood from several donors. This clone was recorded once. The CDR3 covers 19 residues. Trimming cost V 2 bases and J 0 bases; bases outside gene matches: 7. Germline values: CDR1 MNHEY, CDR2 SMNVEV (reference sequence). Only in-frame clones appear in the TCRdb table, and some are missing; sequencing was by immunoSEQ multiplex PCR. The table shows about 79,000 clones, with 75% to 95% occurring only once. The receptor was derived from a human donor in good health. Some clones in this sample may be carry-over from other donors' samples. The chain carries TRBV27 and TRBJ2-1; 13 bases match TRBD2. The specimen was T cells isolated from PBMCs. The CDR3 is CASSLTPGLAGFSYNEQFF. The CDR3 nucleotides read TGTGCCAGCAGTTTAACCCCGGGACTAGCGGGATTCTCCTACAATGAGCAGTTCTTC.